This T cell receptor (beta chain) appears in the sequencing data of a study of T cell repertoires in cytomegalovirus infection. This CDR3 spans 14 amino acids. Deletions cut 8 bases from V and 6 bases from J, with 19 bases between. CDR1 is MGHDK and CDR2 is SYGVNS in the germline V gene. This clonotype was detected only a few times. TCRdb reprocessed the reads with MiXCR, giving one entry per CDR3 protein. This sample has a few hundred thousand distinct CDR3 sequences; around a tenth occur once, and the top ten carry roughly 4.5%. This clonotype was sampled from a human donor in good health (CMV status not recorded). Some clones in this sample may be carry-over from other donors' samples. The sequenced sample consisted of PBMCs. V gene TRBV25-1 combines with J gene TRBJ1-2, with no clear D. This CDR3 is CASGPRIGKDGYTF. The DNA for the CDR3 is TGTGCCAGCGGCCCGAGGATAGGGAAGGATGGCTACACCTTC.